These 32 T cell receptor beta chains were sequenced from one sample in a study of T cells in Graves' hyperthyroidism and ophthalmopathy. What was amplified from RNA transcripts were TCR beta CDR3 regions. The primer set for the first-round RT-PCR of the TCR CDR3 was HTBI. A single record per CDR3 protein comes from TCRdb applying MiXCR to the multiplex PCR reads. The sample contains about 480,000 distinct CDR3 sequences, about 15% of which appear only once. Input material: blood. The receptors stem from a woman between 18 and 30 years old with Graves' hyperthyroidism.

This clonotype showed up just a few times. V gene TRBV25-1 combines with J gene TRBJ2-5, with TRBD2 as a possible D gene (5 bases). Deletions cut 5 bases from V and 9 bases from J, with 19 bases between. The CDR3 is 14 residues long. Germline lookup yields CDR1 MGHDK and CDR2 SYGVNS. The CDR3 loop is CASSQSGPRGPQYF. DNA for the CDR3: TGTGCCAGCAGTCAGAGTGGCCCCCGAGGGCCCCAGTACTTC. The full variable domain, with the rest looked up from reference TRBV25-1 and TRBJ2-5, is EADIYQTPRYLVIGTGKKITLECSQTMGHDKMYWYQQDPGMELHLIHYSYGVNSTEKGDLSSESTVSRIRTEHFPLTLESARPSHTSQYLCASSQSGPRGPQYFGPGTRLLVL.

This clonotype was counted ten times or more. This chain connects TRBV30 to TRBJ2-5; D is unresolved. The CDR3 has 13 residues. The germline gives CDR1 GTSNPN, CDR2 SVGIG (reference sequence). Trimming left V 1 base short and J 2 bases short, with 8 bases between. The CDR3 coding sequence is TGTGCCTGGAGTGGCTCCGCACAAGAGACCCAGTACTTC. Its translation is CAWSGSAQETQYF.

This clonotype has a count of ten or more. The J gene is TRBJ2-2, the V gene TRBV3-1; 8 bases agree with TRBD2. Germline-derived CDR1 and CDR2 are LGHDT and YNNKEL (reference sequence). The trim removed 0 bases at V and 4 bases at J, leaving 7 bases unmatched. CDR3 length: 17 amino acids. In DNA, the CDR3 is TGTGCCAGCAGCCAAGACGGGACTAGTCGAGGCACCGGGGAGCTGTTTTTT. This gives the protein CASSQDGTSRGTGELFF.

This clonotype was counted at least ten times. The J gene is TRBJ2-1, the V gene TRBV19; D gene ambiguous. CDR1 LNHDA and CDR2 SQIVND come from the germline V gene (reference sequence). V was clipped by 6 bases and J by 5 bases, with 8 bases between them. The CDR3 runs 12 residues. CDR3 DNA: TGTGCCAGTAGGGGCTCGAACAATGAGCAGTTCTTC. This encodes CASRGSNNEQFF.

This chain uses TRBV12-3 or TRBV12-4 with TRBJ1-1; the match to TRBD1 covers 7 bases. CDR3 length equals 14 residues. V was pared by 2 bases and J by 3 bases, with 3 bases of the junction left unmatched. The CDR3, as DNA: TGTGCCAGCAGTTTACAGGGGGGGGACACTGAAGCTTTCTTT. Its protein product is CASSLQGGDTEAFF.

Ten or more counts support this clonotype. A junction end diverges from the germline sequence, so it may reflect a read error. The rearrangement joins TRBV5-1 to TRBJ1-1, with 9 nucleotides matching TRBD1. The CDR3 is 14 amino acids. Germline V lookup: CDR1 SGHRS, CDR2 YFSETQ. Written as DNA, the CDR3 is TGTGCCAGCAGCTTAACAGGGGGCGGCACTGAAGCTTTCTTT. Protein: CASSLTGGGTEAFF.

This clonotype was counted a few times. The rearrangement uses TRBV18 and TRBJ2-1, with TRBD1 matching 10 bases. The germline CDR1 and CDR2 sequences are KGHSH and LQKENI. The CDR3 runs to 13 residues. Trimming at V came to 2 bases and at J to 14 bases, leaving 6 bases not matched to a gene. DNA of the CDR3: TGTGCCAGCTCACCAGACGGACAGGGGGATGAGTTCTTC. Amino acid sequence: CASSPDGQGDEFF.

This clonotype was detected ten times or more. V usage is TRBV2 and J usage is TRBJ2-2; 7 positions match TRBD2. The CDR3 has 14 amino acids. V gave up 4 bases and J gave up 6 bases; unmatched junction bases: 5. Germline CDR1 SNHLY, CDR2 FYNNEI. The CDR3 region is CASSADLAAGELFF. CDR3 bases: TGTGCCAGCAGTGCGGATCTAGCGGCCGGGGAGCTGTTTTTT.

This clonotype has only a few counts. V is TRBV6-1 and J is TRBJ2-6; D is undetermined. Germline lookup yields CDR1 MNHNS and CDR2 SASEGT. The CDR3 is 13 residues long. V gave up 10 bases and J gave up 1 base, with 8 bases separating them. This CDR3 is CATTKSGANVLTF. CDR3 coding DNA: TGTGCCACCACGAAATCTGGGGCCAACGTCCTGACTTTC.

The rearrangement uses TRBV6-1 and TRBJ1-3; 7 bases agree with TRBD1. After removal of 7 bases from V and 4 bases from J, the junction contained 4 bases not matched to a gene. The germline gives CDR1 MNHNS, CDR2 SASEGT. This CDR3 contains 13 residues. In DNA, the CDR3 is TGTGCCAGCACCCCAGGGGGAGGAAACACCATATATTTT. Protein sequence: CASTPGGGNTIYF.

This clonotype was observed many times. This sequence joins TRBV12-3 or TRBV12-4 and TRBJ1-5, with 7 bases lining up with TRBD1. The trim removed 5 bases at V and 11 bases at J, leaving 12 bases unmatched. This CDR3 is 14 amino acids long. CDR3 sequence: CASSLTTGPRAQHF. CDR3 sequence (DNA): TGTGCCAGCAGTCTCACGACAGGGCCTCGAGCCCAGCATTTT.

This clonotype was seen a few times. The chain combines TRBV29-1 with TRBJ2-5; 9 nucleotides line up with TRBD1. The trim removed 6 bases at V and 5 bases at J, leaving 10 bases unmatched. The length of the CDR3 is 14 residues. Per the germline V gene, CDR1 is SQVTM and CDR2 is ANQGSEA. In DNA, the CDR3 is TGCAGCGTCGCCGGGACAGGGCTTGGGGAGACCCAGTACTTC. This translates into CSVAGTGLGETQYF.

This clonotype occurred many times. The rearrangement joins TRBV6-1 to TRBJ2-7, with a possible D match to TRBD1 (6 bases). Germline V gene lookup returns CDR1 MNHNS and CDR2 SASEGT. Trimming took 7 bases from V and 1 from J, leaving 11 bases between them. The CDR3 is 13 residues long. CDR3 residues: CASKQQGSYEQYF. CDR3 DNA sequence: TGTGCCAGCAAGCAACAGGGTTCCTACGAGCAGTACTTC.

This clonotype has just a few counts. The chain couples TRBV5-8 to TRBJ2-2; TRBD1 matches 9 bases. The CDR3 runs 15 residues. The V gene end was trimmed by 5 bases and the J gene end by 5 bases; junction bases not matched to a gene: 7. Looked up from germline, CDR1 is SGHTS and CDR2 is YDEGEE. CDR3 loop: CASRKIGTGTGELFF. The CDR3 DNA is TGTGCCAGCAGGAAGATTGGGACAGGGACCGGGGAGCTGTTTTTT.

This clonotype occurred a few times. The V and J genes are TRBV3-1 and TRBJ2-1; D possibly corresponds to TRBD1 (5 bases). CDR3 length equals 15 residues. The germline gives CDR1 LGHDT, CDR2 YNNKEL (reference sequence). V lost 4 bases and J 5 bases, leaving 15 bases between the germline ends. CDR3 loop: CASSPWGGDDNEQFF. In DNA form, the CDR3 reads TGTGCCAGCAGCCCGTGGGGCGGAGACGACAATGAGCAGTTCTTC.

This clonotype was seen at least ten times. V is TRBV5-1 and J is TRBJ2-1; TRBD1 agrees at 7 bases. J was trimmed by 4 bases and V by 3 bases; bases with no gene match: 7. This CDR3 contains 15 residues. The germline gives CDR1 SGHRS, CDR2 YFSETQ. The CDR3 region has the DNA TGCGCCAGCAGCTCCCCCGGGACAGCATACAATGAGCAGTTCTTC. Its translation: CASSSPGTAYNEQFF. The full variable domain, its missing parts supplied by reference TRBV5-1 and TRBJ2-1, is KAGVTQTPRYLIKTRGQQVTLSCSPISGHRSVSWYQQTPGQGLQFLFEYFSETQRNKGNFPGRFSGRQFSNSRSEMNVSTLELGDSALYLCASSSPGTAYNEQFFGPGTRLTVL.

The genes are TRBV7-8 and TRBJ2-7; D uncertain. Trimming took 5 bases from V and 4 from J, leaving 15 bases between them. In germline, CDR1 is SGHVS, CDR2 FQNEAQ. The CDR3 sequence is 14 residues long. The CDR3 is CASSPRLVRYEQYV. The CDR3 region has the DNA TGTGCCAGCAGCCCCCGGCTAGTACGATACGAGCAGTACGTC.

The chain couples TRBV7-3 to TRBJ1-6, with D possibly TRBD1 on 6 matching bases. The CDR3 length is 14 residues. Germline V gene data show CDR1 as SGHTA and CDR2 as FQGTGA. V was trimmed by 5 bases and J by 5 bases, leaving 10 bases between them. The CDR3: CASSLDRNNSPLHF. CDR3 nucleotide sequence: TGTGCCAGCAGCCTTGACAGGAATAATTCACCCCTCCACTTT.

The chain combines TRBV19 with TRBJ1-6, with D possibly TRBD1 on 6 matching bases. The V end lost 8 bases, the J end lost 7 bases, and 12 bases lay between the germline ends. Germline V gene sequence: CDR1 LNHDA, CDR2 SQIVND (reference sequence). This CDR3 is built from 13 residues. DNA for the CDR3: TGTGCCAGTCGGGGGGGGGCGAATTCACCCCTCCACTTT. Residues: CASRGGANSPLHF.

The chain carries TRBV28 and TRBJ2-7; 7 bases match TRBD2. Germline assignment: CDR1 MDHEN and CDR2 SYDVKM. The CDR3 extends over 14 amino acids. Trimming removed 6 bases from V and 1 base from J; junction bases left unmatched: 6. DNA of the CDR3: TGTGCCAGCAGAGAGACTAGCAGGTCCTACGAGCAGTACTTC. It is translated as CASRETSRSYEQYF.

V usage is TRBV29-1 and J usage is TRBJ1-1, with a tentative D call TRBD1 (5 bases). The germline CDR1 and CDR2 sequences are SQVTM and ANQGSEA. The CDR3 is made up of 13 amino acids. Trimming left V 4 bases short and J 1 base short, with 10 bases between. This CDR3 reads CSVAGGWNTEAFF. CDR3 DNA: TGCAGCGTTGCCGGGGGGTGGAACACTGAAGCTTTCTTT.

This clonotype was recorded a few times. CDR3 sequence: CASSITQETQYF. The CDR3 DNA follows: TGTGCCAGTAGTATCACGCAAGAGACCCAGTACTTC. V gene TRBV19 combines with J gene TRBJ2-5, with D unresolved. V lost 3 bases and J lost 2, with 4 bases in between. CDR3 size: 12 residues. CDR1 and CDR2 from the germline V gene are LNHDA and SQIVND (reference sequence).

This clonotype was recorded many times. The V call is TRBV5-5, the J call TRBJ1-6, with 9 positions matching TRBD1. V shed 2 bases and J 7 bases; nucleotides not matched to a gene: 4. The CDR3 totals 15 residues. Looked up from germline, CDR1 is SGHKS and CDR2 is YYEKEE (reference sequence). In DNA, the CDR3 is TGTGCCAGCAGCTTCCGGGACAGGGAGAATTCACCCCTCCACTTT. Translated, it gives CASSFRDRENSPLHF.

This clonotype was seen repeatedly, ten times or more. Germline is not matched at one junction end, which may reflect a read error. This chain uses TRBV6-1 with TRBJ2-3, with 7 bases fitting TRBD2. The CDR3 consists of 15 residues. From germline, CDR1 is MNHNS and CDR2 SASEGT. The CDR3 coding sequence is TGTGCCAGTAGTGCGGGGGTGGTTAGCACAGATACGCAGTATTTT. It is translated as CASSAGVVSTDTQYF.

This clonotype was counted many times. V gene TRBV12-3 or TRBV12-4 combines with J gene TRBJ2-1; 9 bases map to TRBD2. This CDR3 region has 14 residues. V lost 5 bases and J lost 10; bases outside the gene matches: 9. The CDR3 region has the DNA TGTGCCAGCAGTCCTAGCGGGACCGCCCGGGAGCAGTTCTTC. Amino acid sequence: CASSPSGTAREQFF.

This clonotype was detected many times. The chain has TRBV7-8 and TRBJ1-2; 7 bases map to TRBD1. There are 14 residues in the CDR3. After removal of 3 bases from V and 3 bases from J, the junction contained 4 bases not matched to a gene. The germline V gene has CDR1 SGHVS and CDR2 FQNEAQ. The CDR3 nucleotides read TGTGCCAGCAGCTTGGACAGGAAAGACTATGGCTACACCTTC. Its protein product is CASSLDRKDYGYTF.

In its sample, this clonotype was seen many times. The rearrangement joins TRBV24-1 to TRBJ1-1; the match to TRBD1 covers 7 bases. Germline V CDR1 and CDR2: KGHDR, SFDVKD. The CDR3 sequence is 17 residues long. With 3 bases clipped from V and 4 bases from J, the junction kept 13 bases outside the gene matches. The CDR3 region has the DNA TGTGCCACCAGTGATGCGGGTTTCGGGAGGGGGCCCACTGAAGCTTTCTTT. Its protein is CATSDAGFGRGPTEAFF.

This clonotype was seen a few times. This sequence joins TRBV7-9 and TRBJ2-1; 10 bases match TRBD2. The CDR3 contains 16 residues. CDR1 SEHNR and CDR2 FQNEAQ come from the germline V gene (reference sequence). Trimming removed 5 bases from V and 9 bases from J; junction bases left unmatched: 13. CDR3 in DNA: TGTGCCAGCAGCACAGCTCCTAGCGGGAGTTTACGTGAGCAGTTCTTC. Encoded protein: CASSTAPSGSLREQFF.

This clonotype was picked up many times. This chain joins TRBV12-3 or TRBV12-4 and TRBJ2-5; no definite D call. Trimming cost V 1 base and J 5 bases, with 5 bases left between them. This CDR3 region has 12 residues. The CDR3 DNA reads as TGTGCCAGCAGTTTAGGGGTGGAGACCCAGTACTTC. Amino acid sequence: CASSLGVETQYF.

This clonotype has only a few counts. J is TRBJ2-1 and V is TRBV19, with 11 nucleotides matching TRBD2. V was pared by 4 bases and J by 7 bases, with 15 bases of the junction left unmatched. The CDR3 length is 18 residues. Germline-derived CDR1 and CDR2 are LNHDA and SQIVND (reference sequence). CDR3: CASSTATQGLAARNEQFF. As DNA, the CDR3 is TGTGCCAGTAGTACAGCAACTCAGGGACTAGCGGCCAGGAATGAGCAGTTCTTC. Variable domain in full (rest from reference TRBV19 and TRBJ2-1): DGGITQSPKYLFRKEGQNVTLSCEQNLNHDAMYWYRQDPGQGLRLIYYSQIVNDFQKGDIAEGYSVSREKKESFPLTVTSAQKNPTAFYLCASSTATQGLAARNEQFFGPGTRLTVL.

This clonotype was found a few times. This chain connects TRBV14 to TRBJ1-2; a weak D match, TRBD1 (6 bases). V gave up 5 bases and J gave up 4 bases, with 14 bases separating them. Germline V gene lookup returns CDR1 SGHDN and CDR2 FVKESK. The CDR3 is 14 amino acids. CDR3 sequence (DNA): TGTGCCAGCAGCGGGGACCAGGGGATCTATGGCTACACCTTC. This sequence encodes CASSGDQGIYGYTF.

This clonotype has at least ten counts. V and J are TRBV30 and TRBJ2-7; 13 nucleotides line up with TRBD2. CDR3 length: 18 residues. The J segment lost 2 bases and the V segment lost 3 bases, leaving 13 bases of the junction unmatched. CDR1 is GTSNPN, CDR2 SVGIG, per germline (reference sequence). The CDR3 DNA is TGTGCCTGGAGACAACTAGCGGGAGGGCCCCATAAGGCCTACGAGCAGTACGTC. Translating it yields CAWRQLAGGPHKAYEQYV.